Reported below is one T cell receptor (beta chain). The germline CDR1 and CDR2 sequences are GTSNPN and SVGIG (reference sequence). V dropped 2 bases and J dropped 11 bases, with 15 bases sitting between them. The CDR3 consists of 12 residues. The record originates from a study of T cell responses to AZD1222 COVID-19 vaccine. Clones were read by immunoSEQ multiplex PCR, and TCRdb kept only the in-frame ones, dropping some. The sample shows about 99,000 clones, roughly 90% of them seen only once. This chain links TRBV30 with TRBJ1-2; D remains unclear. This receptor was taken from an adult who received the AZD1222 COVID-19 vaccine. The source material was peripheral blood, sampled 28 days after the second AZD1222 dose. The DNA for the CDR3 is TGTGCCTGGAGTCCCATGGATTTTAGGTACACCTTC. This gives the protein CAWSPMDFRYTF.